The present TCR beta chain was sequenced within a study of T cell changes during pregnancy in multiple sclerosis. Notes on this clone: The same CDR3 is also encoded by other DNA sequences in this sample.

This CDR3 contains 17 residues. V was pared by 5 bases and J by 3 bases, with 11 bases of the junction left unmatched. The germline V gene has CDR1 SGHAT and CDR2 FQNNGV. Sequencing used immunoSEQ multiplex PCR; TCRdb keeps in-frame clones, though not all of them. The table has almost 20,000 clones, 75% to 90% seen once. The material sequenced was CD8+ T cells from peripheral blood mononuclear cells, taken in the third trimester of pregnancy. The chain combines TRBV11-2 with TRBJ2-1, with 9 bases identical to TRBD1. This TCR was sampled from a female donor in good health, enrolled as a control in a pregnancy study. The CDR3 reads CASSDTSGQGHYNEQFF. CDR3 nucleotides: TGTGCCAGCAGCGACACCAGTGGACAGGGGCACTACAATGAGCAGTTCTTC.